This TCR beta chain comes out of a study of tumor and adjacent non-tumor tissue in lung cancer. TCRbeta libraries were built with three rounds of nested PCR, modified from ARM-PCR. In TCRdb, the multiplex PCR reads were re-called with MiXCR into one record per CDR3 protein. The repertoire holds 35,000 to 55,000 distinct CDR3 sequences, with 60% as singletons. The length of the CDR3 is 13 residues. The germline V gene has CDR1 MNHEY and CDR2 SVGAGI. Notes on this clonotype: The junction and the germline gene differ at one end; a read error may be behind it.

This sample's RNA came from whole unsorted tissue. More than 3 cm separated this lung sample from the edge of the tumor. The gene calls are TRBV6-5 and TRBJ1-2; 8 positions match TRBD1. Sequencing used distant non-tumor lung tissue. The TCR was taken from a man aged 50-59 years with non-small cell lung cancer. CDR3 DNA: TGTGCCAGCGGTTACCAGGGGGCCATAGGCTACACCTTC. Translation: CASGYQGAIGYTF.